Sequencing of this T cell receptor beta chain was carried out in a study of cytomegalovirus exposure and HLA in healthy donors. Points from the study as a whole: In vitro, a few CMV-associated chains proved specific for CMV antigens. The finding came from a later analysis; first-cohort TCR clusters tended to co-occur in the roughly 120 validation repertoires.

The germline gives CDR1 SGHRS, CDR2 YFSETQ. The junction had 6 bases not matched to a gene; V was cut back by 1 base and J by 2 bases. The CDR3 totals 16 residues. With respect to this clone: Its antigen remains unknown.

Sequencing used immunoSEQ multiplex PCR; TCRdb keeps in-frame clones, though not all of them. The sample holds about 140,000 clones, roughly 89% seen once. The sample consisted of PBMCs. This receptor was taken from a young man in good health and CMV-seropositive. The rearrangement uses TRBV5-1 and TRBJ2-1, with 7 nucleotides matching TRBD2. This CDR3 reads CASSLLAGVTYNEQFF. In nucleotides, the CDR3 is TGCGCCAGCAGCTTGTTGGCGGGGGTAACCTACAATGAGCAGTTCTTC. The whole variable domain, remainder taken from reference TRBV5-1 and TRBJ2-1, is KAGVTQTPRYLIKTRGQQVTLSCSPISGHRSVSWYQQTPGQGLQFLFEYFSETQRNKGNFPGRFSGRQFSNSRSEMNVSTLELGDSALYLCASSLLAGVTYNEQFFGPGTRLTVL.